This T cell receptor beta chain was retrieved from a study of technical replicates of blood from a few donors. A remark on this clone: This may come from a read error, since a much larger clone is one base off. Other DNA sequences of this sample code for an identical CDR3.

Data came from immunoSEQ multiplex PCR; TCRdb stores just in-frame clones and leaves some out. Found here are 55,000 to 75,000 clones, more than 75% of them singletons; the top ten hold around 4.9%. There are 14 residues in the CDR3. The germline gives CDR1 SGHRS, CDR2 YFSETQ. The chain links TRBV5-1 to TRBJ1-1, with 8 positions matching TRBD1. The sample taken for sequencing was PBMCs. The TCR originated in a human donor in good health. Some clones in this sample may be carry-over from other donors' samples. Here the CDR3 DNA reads TGCGCCAGTAGCTTGGCAGGGGGCTATACTGAAGCTTTCTTT. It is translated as CASSLAGGYTEAFF.